This TCR beta chain was found in a study of T cells after yellow fever vaccination (dated by TCRdb to about 2019). The study in broad terms: The SMART-Seq v4 Ultra Low Input RNA kit was used to prepare libraries from fractions with low cell numbers. Bulk TCR alpha and beta repertoires were sequenced longitudinally to track T-cell clones before and after primary and booster YFV17D yellow fever vaccination. The cohort comprised two healthy male donors, one aged 18 to 29 and one aged 30 to 40 years. Bulk PBMC replicates and cell subsets were isolated from blood drawn at multiple timepoints before and after both primary and secondary immunization.

The germline V gene supplies CDR1 LGHNA and CDR2 YNFKEQ. V is cut by 0 bases and J by 0 bases, and the space between the germline ends is 11 bases. The CDR3 has 16 amino acids, counting the end cysteine and phenylalanine. The read is trimmed to its CDR3 DNA, 48 bases read in frame from base 1. In light of the paper, this sample's treatment or condition label describes: live attenuated yellow fever vaccine strain. At each blood-draw timepoint, two biological replicates of bulk PBMCs were collected. PBMCs were isolated from peripheral blood using a standard Ficoll-Paque protocol. TriZol was used to extract RNA from bulk PBMCs, from CD4 and CD8 fractions, and from dextramer-positive and dextramer-negative fractions. Concerning this clonotype itself: What this receptor recognizes is not known. Base qualities are not provided; no much larger clone lies one nucleotide away.

Broader findings and caveats from the paper: FACS-sorted repertoires could contain abundant contaminating clonotypes from the bulk population, so computational filtering was required. Only a couple of donors were included in the study, so the extent to which the findings can be generalized is limited. Compared with the primary T-cell response, the secondary T-cell response was weaker but faster, peaking on day 5 rather than day 15. A small fraction of clonotypes appeared in both the CD4 and CD8 compartments, likely as a result of convergent recombination. Most clones expanded after primary vaccination (almost 98% of CD4 and roughly 91% of CD8) were re-detected after the booster, suggesting that broad memory maintenance occurred.

Synthesis of TCR cDNA relied on 5'RACE template switching, a step that introduced a universal primer site along with unique molecular identifiers. cDNA synthesis was primed from both the TCR alpha and TCR beta constant segments. Libraries were amplified in two PCR steps, with sample barcodes and sequencing adapters added in the second step. Sequencing of the libraries was done on either Illumina HiSeq 2500 (2x100 bp) or NovaSeq (2x150 bp). On the authors' methods: MIGEC was used to demultiplex reads and collapse the reads into UMI consensus sequences, and MiXCR was used for V(D)J alignment. Vaccine-responding clonotypes were defined with edgeR using replicate PBMC samples, requiring FDR below 0.01 and a log2 fold change above 5 up to day 15. CD4 or CD8 identity was assigned to each bulk clonotype according to whether the clonotype was present at higher abundance in the sequenced CD4 repertoire or the sequenced CD8 repertoire. The public reads were reprocessed in TCRdb via fastp at Q25 and MiXCR, keeping in-frame beta chains. Rows matching on CDR3 protein sequence are summarized as one entry with the most common DNA and genes. TCRdb, not the authors, supplied the V and J calls. In all, the sample holds about 370,000 distinct CDR3 sequences, and roughly 11% of those were seen once. The top ten clones comprise less than 20% of the sample.

This TCR was sampled from a man between 18 and 29 years old who received the YFV17D yellow fever vaccine. Sequences were derived from PBMCs, sampled on the day of the first yellow fever vaccination. The rearrangement joined TRBV4-2 to TRBJ1-1; the D segment cannot be called with confidence. Read as DNA, the sequence is TGTGCCAGCAGCCAAGAATACAGAACAATGAACACTGAAGCTTTCTTT. Its product reads: CASSQEYRTMNTEAFF.